One and the same sample provided the 23 T cell receptor beta chains below, sequenced in a study of identical twins. TCRdb independently ran MiXCR on the 5' RACE reads; one entry per CDR3 protein. The sample records about 700,000 distinct CDR3 sequences, 8.6% being singletons. The sample was also linked to a second study, of yellow fever vaccine responses in identical twins.

Sequencing was performed on PBMCs. The receptors derive from a woman aged 18-29 years in good health.

The V and J genes are TRBV6-2 or TRBV6-3 and TRBJ2-1; 11 positions agree with TRBD2. From germline, CDR1 is MNHEY and CDR2 SVGEGT. V dropped 6 bases and J dropped 9; count of bases not matched to a gene: 13. CDR3 length: 16 residues. Here the CDR3 reads CASSTTSGSGGIEQFF. The CDR3 DNA follows: TGTGCCAGCAGCACCACTAGCGGGAGTGGGGGGATTGAGCAGTTCTTC.

The chain employs TRBV15 and TRBJ1-5; 10 nucleotides match TRBD1. V lost 6 bases and J lost 3; bases outside the gene matches: 5. Germline V lookup: CDR1 LNHNV, CDR2 YYDKDF (reference sequence). The CDR3 has 15 amino acids. CDR3 loop: CATRTGQGINQPQHF. CDR3 nucleotide sequence: TGTGCCACCAGGACGGGACAGGGGATCAATCAGCCCCAGCATTTT.

This sequence joins TRBV10-3 and TRBJ2-3; weak D call: TRBD1 (6 bases). Germline values: CDR1 ENHRY, CDR2 SYGVKD. V was trimmed by 4 bases and J by 2 bases, leaving 16 bases between them. The CDR3 has 16 amino acids. CDR3 DNA: TGTGCCATCAGTGGAACGGCAGGGGCGATCACAGATACGCAGTATTTT. Its translation: CAISGTAGAITDTQYF.

This clonotype was detected many times. The gene calls are TRBV29-1 and TRBJ2-3; 9 positions match TRBD2. Germline V lookup: CDR1 SQVTM, CDR2 ANQGSEA. V lost 4 bases, J lost 0 bases, and 5 bases stayed unmatched. The CDR3 totals 15 residues. The CDR3 bases are TGCAGCGTTGCTAGCGGGGAGAGAAGCACAGATACGCAGTATTTT. This gives the protein CSVASGERSTDTQYF.

This clonotype was seen a handful of times. The V call is TRBV20-1, the J call TRBJ2-5; D ambiguous. The germline V gene has CDR1 DFQATT and CDR2 SNEGSKA (reference sequence). V was cut by 6 bases and J by 2 bases, with 13 bases left in between. This CDR3 contains 13 residues. The CDR3 sequence is CSAHDVVQETQYF. The DNA of the CDR3 is TGCAGTGCCCACGATGTTGTTCAAGAGACCCAGTACTTC.

This clonotype was seen only a few times. The V gene is TRBV28, the J gene TRBJ2-1; TRBD2 matches 11 bases. The CDR3 is made up of 18 amino acids. V was pared by 6 bases and J by 0 bases, with 10 bases of the junction left unmatched. Germline assignment: CDR1 MDHEN and CDR2 SYDVKM. The CDR3 here is CASSNGLAGALSYNEQFF. CDR3 sequence (DNA): TGTGCCAGCAGCAATGGACTAGCGGGTGCCCTCTCCTACAATGAGCAGTTCTTC.

This clonotype was seen more than once but under ten times. The chain links TRBV3-1 to TRBJ2-1; D uncertain. This CDR3 is built from 18 residues. V lost 4 bases, J lost 0 bases, and 19 bases lay in between. The germline V gene has CDR1 LGHDT and CDR2 YNNKEL (reference sequence). This chain's CDR3 is CASSLKIPQLSSYNEQFF. The CDR3 nucleotides read TGTGCCAGCAGCCTCAAGATCCCCCAATTGAGCTCCTACAATGAGCAGTTCTTC.

The rearrangement links TRBV2 to TRBJ1-5; TRBD1 might be the D (5 bases). The V gene's germline CDR1 is SNHLY and CDR2 FYNNEI. The CDR3 has 15 amino acids. The germline V and J ends were trimmed by 3 bases and 7 bases, with 16 bases remaining between them. CDR3 sequence (DNA): TGTGCCAGCAGTGATGGCAGGGCGGACGAACAGCCCCAGCATTTT. It is translated as CASSDGRADEQPQHF.

This clonotype was seen a handful of times. The chain employs TRBV29-1 and TRBJ2-7; 11 nucleotides match TRBD1. This CDR3 spans 14 amino acids. Germline lookup yields CDR1 SQVTM and CDR2 ANQGSEA. V lost 6 bases to trimming and J lost 5 bases; unmatched junction nucleotides: 9. This chain's CDR3 is CSVRGDRGSHEQYF. DNA for the CDR3: TGCAGCGTGCGGGGGGACAGGGGGAGTCACGAGCAGTACTTC.

The J gene is TRBJ1-6, the V gene TRBV9; TRBD1 is a possible D gene (5 bases). From germline, CDR1 is SGDLS and CDR2 YYNGEE. V lost 3 bases, J lost 9 bases, and 13 bases lay in between. This CDR3 contains 14 residues. In DNA, the CDR3 is TGTGCCAGCAGCGCTATACCAGGGTTTTCACCCCTCCACTTT. It specifies CASSAIPGFSPLHF.

This clonotype has just a few counts. The rearrangement links TRBV25-1 to TRBJ2-5; 8 bases are a match to TRBD1. Germline V gives CDR1 MGHDK, CDR2 SYGVNS. The CDR3 contains 15 residues. V lost 4 bases and J lost 5; bases outside the gene matches: 9. The CDR3 DNA is TGTGCCAGCAGTGCCACAGGGGGGCTCGTTGAGACCCAGTACTTC. Protein product: CASSATGGLVETQYF.

This clonotype was picked up many times. V gene TRBV7-9 combines with J gene TRBJ2-7; D unclear. The germline gives CDR1 SEHNR, CDR2 FQNEAQ (reference sequence). The CDR3 runs 12 residues. Trimming took off 5 bases at V and 3 bases at J, with 8 bases between the two ends. For the CDR3, the DNA is TGTGCCAGCAGCCTCGGGTTCTACGAGCAGTACTTC. Translated, it gives CASSLGFYEQYF.

This clonotype was found a few times. This chain joins TRBV7-2 and TRBJ2-4; D may be TRBD2 (6 bases). V was clipped by 4 bases and J by 8 bases, with 24 bases between them. The length of the CDR3 is 17 residues. Germline-derived CDR1 and CDR2 are SGHTA and FQGNSA. Here the CDR3 reads CASSSLFLLGGVYIQYF. The CDR3 DNA follows: TGTGCCAGCAGCTCCCTCTTTCTCTTGGGGGGAGTGTACATTCAGTACTTC.

This clonotype was found many times. The chain recombines TRBV6-4 with TRBJ2-1, with TRBD2 matching 11 bases. The V gene end was trimmed by 3 bases and the J gene end by 8 bases; junction bases not matched to a gene: 6. CDR1 MRHNA and CDR2 SNTAGT come from the germline V gene. CDR3 length equals 15 residues. The CDR3 reads CASSEGTSGPDEQFF. For the CDR3, the DNA is TGTGCCAGCAGTGAAGGGACTAGCGGTCCGGATGAGCAGTTCTTC.

This chain connects TRBV11-1 to TRBJ2-5; 13 bases fit TRBD2. The V gene's germline CDR1 is SGHAT and CDR2 FQDESV (reference sequence). After removal of 5 bases from V and 1 base from J, the junction contained 19 bases not matched to a gene. The CDR3 length is 21 residues. CDR3 in amino acids: CASSPRSEGGLAGEVQETQYF. The CDR3, as DNA: TGTGCCAGCAGCCCCCGAAGTGAGGGAGGACTAGCGGGGGAAGTCCAAGAGACCCAGTACTTC.

V usage is TRBV14 and J usage is TRBJ1-1, with D unclear. The germline V gene has CDR1 SGHDN and CDR2 FVKESK. The V gene lost 1 base and the J gene lost 7 bases, with 7 bases spanning the gap. This CDR3 is built from 12 residues. In DNA form, the CDR3 reads TGTGCCAGCAGCCAAGGGACTAGTGAAGCTTTCTTT. Translating gives CASSQGTSEAFF.

This clonotype was recorded at least ten times. The chain couples TRBV5-6 to TRBJ2-5; 7 positions match TRBD2. With V trimmed by 4 bases and J by 1 base, 7 bases remained unmatched. CDR1 is SGHDT and CDR2 is YYEEEE in the germline V gene. This CDR3 is 15 amino acids long. In nucleotides, the CDR3 is TGTGCCAGCAGCCCCCAAGCGGGGATCCAAGAGACCCAGTACTTC. This translates into CASSPQAGIQETQYF.

The chain joins TRBV2 to TRBJ2-5; D is ambiguous. Trimming took off 4 bases at V and 1 base at J, with 10 bases between the two ends. The germline V gene encodes CDR1 SNHLY and CDR2 FYNNEI. The CDR3 is 14 amino acids. CDR3 residues: CASSAFGLQETQYF. CDR3 DNA: TGTGCCAGCAGTGCCTTTGGCCTCCAAGAGACCCAGTACTTC.

This clonotype was found a few times. The chain carries TRBV5-1 and TRBJ1-1, with 8 bases lining up with TRBD1. CDR1 and CDR2 from the germline V gene are SGHRS and YFSETQ. The CDR3 has 16 residues. V dropped 0 bases and J dropped 1; count of bases not matched to a gene: 5. The CDR3 DNA sequence: TGCGCCAGCAGCTTGGATCCAGGGACAGGGAACACTGAAGCTTTCTTT. This translates into CASSLDPGTGNTEAFF.

The genes are TRBV27 and TRBJ2-7; D is perhaps TRBD1 or TRBD2 (5 bases each). Trimming stripped 5 bases from V and 4 bases from J, with 15 bases between. Germline V gene lookup returns CDR1 MNHEY and CDR2 SMNVEV (reference sequence). This CDR3 spans 14 amino acids. The CDR3 coding sequence is TGTGCCAGCAGTACAACCGGGACCCTTTACGAGCAGTACTTC. It specifies CASSTTGTLYEQYF.

This clonotype was seen many times. CDR3 in amino acids: CASSQVSVLQETQYF. For the CDR3, the DNA is TGTGCCAGCAGCCAAGTCTCAGTCCTTCAAGAGACCCAGTACTTC. The V call is TRBV4-2, the J call TRBJ2-5; D unresolved. Germline V gene lookup returns CDR1 LGHNA and CDR2 YNFKEQ. Trimming pared 1 base from V and 2 bases from J, leaving 11 bases between. This CDR3 spans 15 amino acids.

This clonotype appeared many times. The chain joins TRBV4-3 to TRBJ2-3; TRBD1 is a possible D gene (6 bases). Germline CDR1 and CDR2: LGHNA and YSLEER. With 4 bases removed from V and 3 bases from J, the gap between germline ends came to 20 bases. The CDR3 extends over 17 amino acids. In nucleotides, the CDR3 is TGCGCCAGCAGCCCAGACCCAACAGGGTATGGAACAGATACGCAGTATTTT. Its translation is CASSPDPTGYGTDTQYF.

The rearrangement joins TRBV6-1 to TRBJ1-5, with TRBD1 matching 7 bases. The J segment lost 6 bases and the V segment lost 5 bases, leaving 7 bases of the junction unmatched. CDR3 length equals 14 residues. Germline V gives CDR1 MNHNS, CDR2 SASEGT. CDR3 in amino acids: CASSPDRVAQPQHF. CDR3 in DNA: TGTGCCAGCAGTCCAGACAGGGTGGCTCAGCCCCAGCATTTT.